The present entry profiles one T cell receptor (beta chain) with its context. The sample comes from a study of blood T cell repertoires in COVID-19. Looking at the study overall: COVID-19 samples collected from the United States, Italy and Spain covered acute and convalescent phases. PBMCs, B-cell-depleted T cells, or T cells provided the cDNA or gDNA that made up the material.

Per the authors' pipeline: Estimates of nucleated cell counts were drawn from the amplification of reference gene primers. Profiled with immunoSEQ multiplex PCR; TCRdb holds only in-frame clones, not every one. V, J and clone size derive from that table, while D and trimming were established from the DNA sequence. This sample yields around 52,000 clones, of which about four fifths are seen a single time; roughly 5.6% belongs to the top ten. This CDR3 has 15 residues. CDR1 and CDR2 (germline): PRHDT, FYEKMQ (reference sequence). J lost 6 bases, V lost 5 bases, and 10 bases had no gene match. This receptor was taken from a human donor in a cohort sampled during active COVID-19. V usage is TRBV13 and J usage is TRBJ2-3; 8 bases map to TRBD2. The sample comprised peripheral blood. The CDR3 loop reads CASSTGGVRWDTQYF. CDR3 DNA sequence: TGTGCCAGCAGCACGGGGGGGGTGCGTTGGGATACGCAGTATTTT.